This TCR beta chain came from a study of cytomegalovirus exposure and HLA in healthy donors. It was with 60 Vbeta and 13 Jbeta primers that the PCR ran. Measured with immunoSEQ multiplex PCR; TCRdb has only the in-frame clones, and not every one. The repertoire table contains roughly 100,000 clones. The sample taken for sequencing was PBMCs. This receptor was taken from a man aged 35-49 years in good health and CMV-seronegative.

CDR3 nucleotides: TGTGCCAGCTCAGCCGGGACAGTACGAGATGAGCAGTTCTTC. Translated: CASSAGTVRDEQFF. The V gene is TRBV18, the J gene TRBJ2-1; 7 bases fit TRBD1. V trimming: 5 bases; J trimming: 8 bases; junction bases outside the gene matches: 9. The CDR3 loop spans 14 amino acids. Germline loops: CDR1 KGHSH, CDR2 LQKENI. The full variable domain, rest sourced from reference TRBV18 and TRBJ2-1, is NAGVMQNPRHLVRRRGQEARLRCSPMKGHSHVYWYRQLPEEGLKFMVYLQKENIIDESGMPKERFSAEFPKEGPSILRIQQVVRGDSAAYFCASSAGTVRDEQFFGPGTRLTVL.